This T cell receptor beta chain appears in the sequencing data of a study of blood T cell repertoires in COVID-19. Study summary: Both acute and convalescent COVID-19 samples were obtained from the United States, Italy and Spain. PBMCs, B-cell-depleted T cells, or T cells provided the cDNA or gDNA that made up the material.

Deletions cut 4 bases from V and 5 bases from J, with 12 bases between. The CDR3 extends over 14 amino acids. Germline assignment: CDR1 SNHLY and CDR2 FYNNEI. Original handling: Reference gene primer amplification yielded estimated nucleated cell counts. Produced via immunoSEQ multiplex PCR; TCRdb's table is partial and in-frame only. V and J calls and clone size are given by that table; D and trimming were obtained from the DNA. Of approximately 180,000 clones in the sample, approximately 85% were seen once. This clone was seen a single time. The sequenced material came from peripheral blood. This TCR was sampled from a woman of 80 years or more with acute or convalescent COVID-19. This rearrangement joins TRBV2 to TRBJ1-5; D gene uncertain. Written as DNA, the CDR3 is TGTGCCAGCAGTGTGTCGTCCCGGGATCAGCCCCAGCATTTT. This codes for CASSVSSRDQPQHF.